A selection of T cell receptor beta chains follows, all from one sample in a study of cytomegalovirus exposure and HLA in healthy donors. Generated by immunoSEQ multiplex PCR, the TCRdb table keeps only in-frame clones and is missing some. The profile shows under 200,000 clones, around 78% of them singletons. The specimen sequenced was PBMCs. All receptors derive from a woman in her forties in good health and CMV-seropositive. CDR3s include the opening cysteine and the closing phenylalanine or tryptophan.

cdr3_aa j_call v_call
CASSPLSVSMNTEAFF TRBJ1-1 TRBV18
CASSDLIASPGSSYNSPLHF TRBJ1-6 TRBV6-1
CASSTRLAGGKNSYEQYF TRBJ2-7 TRBV7-2
CASSRSTGGNQPQHF TRBJ1-5 TRBV28
CASSPNLGLPNNEQFF TRBJ2-1 TRBV4-3
CASSLEAHPAAQYF TRBJ2-5 TRBV5-8
CSVDWQGGLFF TRBJ2-2 TRBV29-1
CASRGTGGDTGELFF TRBJ2-2 TRBV6-5
CASSLASRGSYEQYF TRBJ2-7 TRBV7-6
CASSIDVTGRIYGYTF TRBJ1-2 TRBV19
CSSSLVGGDTDTQYF TRBJ2-3 TRBV7-9
CASSLRGYTGELFF TRBJ2-2 TRBV28
CSAETRFADTQYF TRBJ2-3 TRBV29-1
CASSSGLRGQPQHF TRBJ1-5 TRBV5-5
CAISGRSGGDTQYF TRBJ2-3 TRBV10-3
CASSQQSDTQYF TRBJ2-3 TRBV11-1
CASSLGLPGAGGSYNEQFF TRBJ2-1 TRBV7-6